These 28 T cell receptor beta chains share one sample of origin, sequenced in a study of T cell responses to AZD1222 COVID-19 vaccine. The method was immunoSEQ multiplex PCR; TCRdb's version includes in-frame clones alone and lacks a portion of them. This repertoire shows 75,000 to 90,000 clones, 70% to 90% found once; its top ten account for 12%. Sequenced material: peripheral blood, taken 28 days after the second AZD1222 dose. Source of these receptors: an adult who received the AZD1222 COVID-19 vaccine.

This rearrangement joins TRBV28 to TRBJ2-5; the D call may be TRBD1 or TRBD2 (7 bases each). Trimming stripped 4 bases from V and 2 bases from J, with 14 bases between. The germline V gene encodes CDR1 MDHEN and CDR2 SYDVKM. The CDR3 is made up of 15 amino acids. CDR3 sequence reads: CASSWSGTEQETQYF. CDR3 in DNA: TGTGCCAGCAGTTGGAGCGGGACAGAACAAGAGACCCAGTACTTC.

This chain links TRBV4-3 with TRBJ1-2; 7 bases are shared with TRBD1. CDR1 is LGHNA and CDR2 is YSLEER in the germline V gene. Trimming removed 3 bases from V and 5 bases from J; junction bases left unmatched: 9. The CDR3 has 15 residues. CDR3 protein: CASSQDGTVQYGYTF. The CDR3 coding sequence is TGCGCCAGCAGCCAGGACGGGACAGTTCAATATGGCTACACCTTC.

The V and J genes are TRBV5-4 and TRBJ1-2, with D possibly being TRBD1 (6 bases). Trimming took 4 bases from V and 0 from J, leaving 16 bases between them. The CDR3 has 16 amino acids. Germline V lookup: CDR1 SGHNT, CDR2 YYREEE (reference sequence). CDR3: CASSTKGGTTNYGYTF. The CDR3 DNA follows: TGTGCCAGCAGCACGAAGGGGGGAACTACTAACTATGGCTACACCTTC. The full variable domain, rest sourced from reference TRBV5-4 and TRBJ1-2, is ETGVTQSPTHLIKTRGQQVTLRCSSQSGHNTVSWYQQALGQGPQFIFQYYREEENGRGNFPPRFSGLQFPNYSSELNVNALELDDSALYLCASSTKGGTTNYGYTFGSGTRLTVV.

The DNA of the CDR3 is TGTGCCAGCAACAAAGTGGGGGGGCAATCCTACGAGCAGTACTTC. It codes for CASNKVGGQSYEQYF. V gene TRBV28 combines with J gene TRBJ2-7, with D perhaps matching TRBD2 (7 bases). Per the germline V gene, CDR1 is MDHEN and CDR2 is SYDVKM. This CDR3 contains 15 residues. V was shortened by 7 bases and J by 1 base, with 17 bases between the two germline ends.

This chain uses TRBV19 with TRBJ2-2; 7 nucleotides agree with TRBD2. The CDR3 contains 15 residues. The junction had 4 bases not matched to a gene; V was cut back by 2 bases and J by 4 bases. CDR1 and CDR2 (germline): LNHDA, SQIVND (reference sequence). The chain's CDR3 is CASSIRGGGTGELFF. The CDR3 DNA reads TGTGCCAGTAGTATAAGGGGCGGGGGCACCGGGGAGCTGTTTTTT.

The rearrangement joins TRBV10-3 to TRBJ2-7; unclear D gene. This CDR3 is built from 15 residues. Germline assignment: CDR1 ENHRY and CDR2 SYGVKD. V lost 4 bases, J lost 5 bases, and 18 bases lay in between. The CDR3 sequence: CAISVGWAGSDEQYF. The CDR3, as DNA: TGTGCCATCAGTGTCGGTTGGGCAGGATCCGACGAGCAGTACTTC.

This chain connects TRBV24-1 to TRBJ2-5; D not resolved. V gave up 2 bases and J gave up 6 bases, with 15 bases separating them. The germline V gene encodes CDR1 KGHDR and CDR2 SFDVKD. This CDR3 comprises 15 residues. CDR3 in amino acids: CATSDSGGLRKTQYF. DNA of the CDR3: TGTGCCACCAGTGATTCAGGCGGTCTCAGGAAGACCCAGTACTTC.

This clone was detected a few times. This chain links TRBV7-2 with TRBJ2-3; the match to TRBD1 covers 12 bases. In germline, CDR1 is SGHTA, CDR2 FQGNSA. The CDR3 extends over 18 amino acids. V lost 1 base and J lost 2; bases outside the gene matches: 7. The CDR3 nucleotides read TGTGCCAGCAGCTTAGTTCCCGGGACAGGGGGCGACACAGATACGCAGTATTTT. Its translation is CASSLVPGTGGDTDTQYF. The entire variable domain, with the rest obtained from reference TRBV7-2 and TRBJ2-3, is as follows: GAGVSQSPSNKVTEKGKDVELRCDPISGHTALYWYRQSLGQGLEFLIYFQGNSAPDKSGLPSDRFSAERTGGSVSTLTIQRTQQEDSAVYLCASSLVPGTGGDTDTQYFGPGTRLTVL.

This chain joins TRBV19 and TRBJ2-2; 14 bases are a match to TRBD2. The germline V gene has CDR1 LNHDA and CDR2 SQIVND (reference sequence). The CDR3 spans 17 residues. V trimming: 3 bases; J trimming: 5 bases; junction bases outside the gene matches: 5. As DNA, the CDR3 is TGTGCCAGTAGTATGGGGACTAGCGGGAGCGAGACCGGGGAGCTGTTTTTT. Translating it yields CASSMGTSGSETGELFF.

This clone was observed once. The chain is built from TRBV20-1 and TRBJ2-7, with unresolved D. This CDR3 has 11 residues. Per germline, CDR1 DFQATT and CDR2 SNEGSKA (reference sequence). Trimming stripped 6 bases from V and 1 base from J, with 7 bases between. CDR3 region: CSAEFSYEQYF. DNA for the CDR3: TGCAGTGCGGAGTTTTCCTACGAGCAGTACTTC.

CDR3 sequence reads: CASSLVIGNEQFF. The DNA for the CDR3 is TGTGCCAGCAGCTTAGTCATAGGCAATGAGCAGTTCTTC. This rearrangement joins TRBV7-2 to TRBJ2-1, with unresolved D. CDR3 length equals 13 residues. Trimming left V 1 base short and J 6 bases short, with 7 bases between. Germline CDR1 and CDR2: SGHTA and FQGNSA.

This rearrangement joins TRBV12-3 or TRBV12-4 to TRBJ2-5, with no clear D. The CDR3 is 13 amino acids. Between the trimmed V and J ends, which lost 3 bases and 1 base, there was a span of 6 bases. The CDR3 nucleotides are TGTGCCAGCAGTTTGTGGCGCCAAGAGACCCAGTACTTC. Its translation: CASSLWRQETQYF.

The count of this clone is one. The chain links TRBV24-1 to TRBJ2-1; 11 nucleotides align to TRBD2. Unmatched junction bases numbered 6, after V lost 0 bases and J lost 9 bases. The CDR3 has 16 amino acids. Germline loops: CDR1 KGHDR, CDR2 SFDVKD. This chain's CDR3 is CATSDLKLAGVGEQFF. The DNA of the CDR3 is TGTGCCACCAGTGATTTGAAACTAGCGGGAGTCGGTGAGCAGTTCTTC.

This chain links TRBV7-3 with TRBJ2-2, with 10 bases lining up with TRBD2. The junction had 11 bases not matched to a gene; V was cut back by 8 bases and J by 5 bases. The CDR3 is made up of 16 amino acids. Germline V gene sequence: CDR1 SGHTA, CDR2 FQGTGA. The DNA for the CDR3 is TGTGCCAGCGGACGAGGTGGTAGCGGGAGGACCGGGGAGCTGTTTTTT. This codes for CASGRGGSGRTGELFF. Full variable domain (outside the CDR3, taken from reference TRBV7-3 and TRBJ2-2): GAGVSQTPSNKVTEKGKYVELRCDPISGHTALYWYRQSLGQGPEFLIYFQGTGAADDSGLPNDRFFAVRPEGSVSTLKIQRTERGDSAVYLCASGRGGSGRTGELFFGEGSRLTVL.

This chain uses TRBV7-9 with TRBJ2-5; TRBD2 agrees at 9 bases. Germline values: CDR1 SEHNR, CDR2 FQNEAQ (reference sequence). V shed 6 bases and J 2 bases; nucleotides not matched to a gene: 4. The CDR3 sequence is 14 residues long. The CDR3 bases are TGTGCCAGCAGGAGCGGGGGGCCGCAAGAGACCCAGTACTTC. It translates to CASRSGGPQETQYF.

Concerning this clone: One end of the junction is discordant with germline, which a read error may explain. This sequence joins TRBV28 and TRBJ1-1; D remains ambiguous. The CDR3 is 14 amino acids. The germline V gene encodes CDR1 MDHEN and CDR2 SYDVKM. The CDR3 loop reads CASSFGNLNAEAFF. For the CDR3, the DNA is TGTGCCAGCAGTTTCGGGAATTTGAACGCTGAAGCTTTCTTT.

V gene TRBV3-1 (or the pseudogene TRBV3-2) combines with J gene TRBJ2-3; 8 bases agree with TRBD2. The CDR3 sequence is 17 residues long. J lost 4 bases, V lost 0 bases, and 9 bases had no gene match. The germline V gene encodes CDR1 LGHDT and CDR2 YNNKEL (reference sequence). CDR3 DNA sequence: TGTGCCAGCAGCCAAGATCGGCGGGGGGTTGTACCAGATACGCAGTATTTT. Its protein product is CASSQDRRGVVPDTQYF.

This clone was observed a single time. V is TRBV28 and J is TRBJ2-5; 7 nucleotides align to TRBD2. The V and J ends lost 1 base and 4 bases, in that order; junction bases with no gene match: 3. Germline V lookup: CDR1 MDHEN, CDR2 SYDVKM. This CDR3 comprises 14 residues. The CDR3 DNA reads as TGTGCCAGCAGTTTATTGGGCGGGGGAGAGACCCAGTACTTC. Translation: CASSLLGGGETQYF.

The genes are TRBV3-1 (or the pseudogene TRBV3-2) and TRBJ1-1, with TRBD1 matching 11 bases. Germline V lookup: CDR1 LGHDT, CDR2 YNNKEL (reference sequence). J lost 3 bases, V lost 4 bases, and 7 bases had no gene match. The CDR3 runs to 16 residues. Here the CDR3 reads CASSRDRGIWDTEAFF. The CDR3 coding sequence is TGTGCCAGCAGCCGGGACAGGGGGATTTGGGACACTGAAGCTTTCTTT.

This clone was counted once. The gene calls are TRBV28 and TRBJ2-7; 10 bases align to TRBD2. This CDR3 region has 15 residues. V shed 6 bases and J 0 bases; nucleotides not matched to a gene: 5. Germline loops: CDR1 MDHEN, CDR2 SYDVKM. The CDR3 DNA reads as TGTGCCAGCAGCCCCGGGACTAGCGCCTCCTACGAGCAGTACTTC. Translation: CASSPGTSASYEQYF.

This clone is categorized as medium-sized. J is TRBJ2-2 and V is TRBV5-8; TRBD2 is a possible D gene (5 bases). This CDR3 has 14 amino acids. The V end was cut by 8 bases, the J end by 1 base, with 12 bases between. CDR1 is SGHTS, CDR2 YDEGEE, per germline. The CDR3 spells CASDLAGNTGELFF. The CDR3 nucleotides read TGTGCCAGTGACCTGGCGGGGAACACCGGGGAGCTGTTTTTT.

This chain joins TRBV19 and TRBJ1-1; D is unresolved. The CDR3 totals 14 residues. Trimming left V 7 bases short and J 0 bases short, with 12 bases between. Looked up from germline, CDR1 is LNHDA and CDR2 is SQIVND (reference sequence). In nucleotides, the CDR3 is TGTGCCAGTATTCCAGACCTCTTGAACACTGAAGCTTTCTTT. It specifies CASIPDLLNTEAFF.

The rearrangement uses TRBV12-3 or TRBV12-4 and TRBJ2-2; TRBD2 matches at 8 bases. This CDR3 is 13 amino acids long. With 3 bases clipped from V and 8 bases from J, the junction kept 2 bases outside the gene matches. The DNA of the CDR3 is TGTGCCAGCAGTTTCTCTAGCGGGGGGGAGCTGTTTTTT. Translation gives CASSFSSGGELFF.

This sequence joins TRBV14 and TRBJ1-2, with 7 bases lining up with TRBD1. The CDR3 covers 14 residues. Germline loops: CDR1 SGHDN, CDR2 FVKESK. J gave up 4 bases and V 4 bases, and 6 bases lay outside the gene matches. The CDR3 bases are TGTGCCAGCAGCCCGCAGGGGGGGGCCTATGGCTACACCTTC. Amino acids: CASSPQGGAYGYTF.

The chain is built from TRBV29-1 and TRBJ2-5; D uncertain. This CDR3 is built from 12 residues. Germline values: CDR1 SQVTM, CDR2 ANQGSEA. Trimming pared 5 bases from V and 1 base from J, leaving 8 bases between. CDR3 sequence: CSVLSLQETQYF. For the CDR3, the DNA is TGCAGCGTTCTGTCTCTCCAAGAGACCCAGTACTTC.

The chain couples TRBV6-1 to TRBJ1-1; no reliable D call. Germline CDR1 and CDR2: MNHNS and SASEGT. The CDR3 is made up of 11 amino acids. The V and J ends lost 3 bases and 1 base respectively, with 0 bases between them. This CDR3 reads CASSENTEAFF. The CDR3 bases are TGTGCCAGCAGTGAGAACACTGAAGCTTTCTTT.

This clone was seen once. DNA of the CDR3: TGCAGCTCCCTGGGAGGCGACTATGGCTACACCTTC. Encoded protein: CSSLGGDYGYTF. The chain uses TRBV29-1 and TRBJ1-2; D not resolved. CDR1 and CDR2 (germline): SQVTM, ANQGSEA. Between the trimmed V and J ends, which lost 8 bases and 3 bases, there was a span of 13 bases. This CDR3 spans 12 amino acids.

The gene calls are TRBV28 and TRBJ1-4; 8 nucleotides align to TRBD1. The V gene end was trimmed by 2 bases and the J gene end by 7 bases; junction bases not matched to a gene: 6. CDR3 size: 15 residues. Per the germline V gene, CDR1 is MDHEN and CDR2 is SYDVKM. CDR3 region: CASSLRDRGSEKLFF. Written as DNA, the CDR3 is TGTGCCAGCAGTTTACGTGACAGGGGCTCTGAAAAACTGTTTTTT.